The T cell receptor beta chain under discussion was sequenced for a study of STAT3 mutations in large granular lymphocyte leukemia. Study-wide background: Among longitudinally sequenced T-LGLL patients, roughly half had canonical activating STAT3 mutations detected.

To note about this clone: Its cognate antigen is unknown.

The CDR3 loop spans 13 amino acids. Germline values: CDR1 MNHNS, CDR2 SASEGT. V lost 5 bases to trimming and J lost 1 base, with 9 bases between them. Sequenced by immunoSEQ multiplex PCR; TCRdb stores in-frame clones only, minus some. The sample lists some 30,000 clones, about three quarters occurring once. Findings and caveats of the study: No sample exists from the first appearance of each clone. In about 30% of the 18 patients, new TCR clonotypes emerged after therapy. In T-cell large granular lymphocyte leukemia, about half of patients showed multiple immunodominant subclonotypes.

The chain carries TRBV6-1 and TRBJ2-7; no clear D. Specimen: peripheral blood mononuclear cells. This TCR was sampled from a woman between 50 and 59 years old with T-cell large granular lymphocyte leukemia. Some clones in this sample may be carry-over from other donors' samples. CDR3 amino acids: CASSQTSSYEQYF. Here the CDR3 DNA reads TGTGCCAGCAGTCAGACATCATCCTACGAGCAGTACTTC.